The 17 T cell receptor beta chains below were found in one sample sequenced in a study of cytomegalovirus exposure and HLA in healthy donors. Sequenced by immunoSEQ multiplex PCR; TCRdb stores in-frame clones only, minus some. This table has about 240,000 clones, 70% to 90% appearing once. Sequenced material: PBMCs. The receptors come from a woman in her 30s in good health and CMV-seropositive.

J is TRBJ2-3 and V is TRBV13; D possibly corresponds to TRBD1 (6 bases). Germline V CDR1 and CDR2: PRHDT, FYEKMQ (reference sequence). The V gene lost 5 bases and the J gene lost 1 base, with 13 bases spanning the gap. This CDR3 has 15 amino acids. The CDR3 here is CASSADSGGTDTQYF. In nucleotides, the CDR3 is TGTGCCAGCAGCGCGGACAGTGGTGGCACAGATACGCAGTATTTT.

This clone was observed once. The chain links TRBV2 to TRBJ2-7, with D possibly TRBD2 on 6 matching bases. The V and J ends lost 6 bases and 0 bases respectively, with 21 bases between them. CDR1 is SNHLY, CDR2 FYNNEI, per germline. CDR3 size: 17 residues. The CDR3 sequence is CASRDFPRDFTSYEQYF. The CDR3 nucleotides are TGTGCCAGCAGGGATTTCCCCCGGGACTTCACCTCCTACGAGCAGTACTTC.

The gene calls are TRBV10-3 and TRBJ1-5, with D possibly being TRBD1 (5 bases). The CDR3 consists of 17 residues. Trimming removed 0 bases from V and 4 bases from J, with 16 bases in between. Germline V gene data show CDR1 as ENHRY and CDR2 as SYGVKD. In DNA, the CDR3 is TGTGCCATCAGTGAGTCGGGAGGGCAGGGTTGGAATCAGCCCCAGCATTTT. Translated, it gives CAISESGGQGWNQPQHF.

This chain joins TRBV11-1 and TRBJ2-3; 10 bases map to TRBD2. This CDR3 comprises 16 residues. V trimming: 5 bases; J trimming: 1 base; junction bases outside the gene matches: 6. The germline gives CDR1 SGHAT, CDR2 FQDESV (reference sequence). The CDR3 loop is CASSESSGGRTDTQYF. The CDR3 nucleotides read TGTGCCAGCAGCGAATCTAGCGGGGGCCGCACAGATACGCAGTATTTT.

The chain has TRBV28 and TRBJ2-5; tentatively, D is TRBD2 (6 bases). The CDR3 spans 19 residues. From germline, CDR1 is MDHEN and CDR2 SYDVKM. Trimming removed 5 bases at V and 2 bases at J, with 27 bases between. The CDR3 bases are TGTGCCAGCAGTCCCACCCTCGGACACGCGGGGTCCTTTCAAGAGACCCAGTACTTC. Protein product: CASSPTLGHAGSFQETQYF.

For this clone: In the same sample, other DNA sequences code for this CDR3. The chain recombines TRBV18 with TRBJ1-5; D perhaps matches TRBD1 (6 bases). Per germline, CDR1 KGHSH and CDR2 LQKENI. The V end was cut by 3 bases, the J end by 4 bases, with 7 bases between. The CDR3 covers 13 residues. The CDR3 loop is CASSPGQNQPQHF. The CDR3 nucleotides read TGTGCCAGCTCACCCGGACAGAATCAGCCCCAGCATTTT.

The J gene is TRBJ2-1, the V gene TRBV5-8; 11 positions agree with TRBD2. The J segment lost 8 bases and the V segment lost 4 bases, leaving 14 bases of the junction unmatched. The CDR3 covers 17 residues. The V gene's germline CDR1 is SGHTS and CDR2 YDEGEE. The CDR3 DNA sequence: TGTGCCAGCAGCCCGGTGGTTGAGACTAGCGGGATTGATGAGCAGTTCTTC. Translating gives CASSPVVETSGIDEQFF.

DNA of the CDR3: TGTGCCAGCAGTGAAGAGGGGATCTCCTACGAGCAGTACTTC. It translates to CASSEEGISYEQYF. The chain carries TRBV6-1 and TRBJ2-7, with a weak D call TRBD1 (5 bases). CDR3 length: 14 amino acids. V was trimmed by 1 base and J by 0 bases, leaving 7 bases between them. Germline CDR1 reads MNHNS; CDR2 reads SASEGT.

CDR3 region: CASSEALAGGSYEQYF. CDR3 sequence (DNA): TGCGCCAGCAGTGAAGCCCTAGCGGGCGGCTCCTACGAGCAGTACTTC. V gene TRBV10-1 combines with J gene TRBJ2-7, with TRBD2 identical over 8 bases. The J segment lost 0 bases and the V segment lost 3 bases, leaving 7 bases of the junction unmatched. Germline V gene sequence: CDR1 WNHNN, CDR2 SYGVQD (reference sequence). The CDR3 runs 16 residues.

This clone was seen a few times. The chain combines TRBV18 with TRBJ2-7; 7 positions match TRBD1. V trimming: 1 base; J trimming: 2 bases; junction bases outside the gene matches: 2. The CDR3 loop spans 14 amino acids. Germline CDR1 is KGHSH and CDR2 is LQKENI. CDR3 amino acids: CASSPQGATYEQYF. DNA of the CDR3: TGTGCCAGCTCACCACAGGGGGCTACCTACGAGCAGTACTTC.

This clone was detected only once. The chain is built from TRBV5-1 and TRBJ2-3; a weak D match, TRBD1 (6 bases). Trimming took off 0 bases at V and 3 bases at J, with 11 bases between the two ends. This CDR3 is 15 amino acids long. Germline-derived CDR1 and CDR2 are SGHRS and YFSETQ. CDR3 loop: CASSLEQGVTDTQYF. CDR3 in DNA: TGCGCCAGCAGCTTGGAACAGGGTGTTACAGATACGCAGTATTTT.

The chain joins TRBV2 to TRBJ2-1; no definite D call. The germline V and J ends were trimmed by 1 base and 2 bases, with 12 bases remaining between them. This CDR3 spans 16 amino acids. Germline assignment: CDR1 SNHLY and CDR2 FYNNEI. CDR3 coding DNA: TGTGCCAGCAGTGAAGGTCGGGTGAGCACCTACAATGAGCAGTTCTTC. It translates to CASSEGRVSTYNEQFF.

A few counts support this clone. V is TRBV11-2 and J is TRBJ2-7, with 8 bases that match TRBD1. The V segment lost 4 bases and the J segment 2 bases; nucleotides outside the gene matches: 1. The CDR3 runs 13 residues. Looked up from germline, CDR1 is SGHAT and CDR2 is FQNNGV. The CDR3, as DNA: TGTGCCAGCAGCTCAGGGGGCCCCTACGAGCAGTACTTC. Translated, it gives CASSSGGPYEQYF.

This chain joins TRBV2 and TRBJ1-1; tentative D call: TRBD1 (5 bases). The V and J ends lost 0 bases and 0 bases respectively, with 8 bases between them. From germline, CDR1 is SNHLY and CDR2 FYNNEI. This CDR3 is 15 amino acids long. The CDR3 sequence is CASSEAWGLNTEAFF. The CDR3 bases are TGTGCCAGCAGTGAAGCCTGGGGCTTGAACACTGAAGCTTTCTTT.

This clone was observed a single time. The V and J genes are TRBV19 and TRBJ1-2; TRBD1 matches at 11 bases. The germline CDR1 and CDR2 sequences are LNHDA and SQIVND (reference sequence). The CDR3 contains 15 residues. With 4 bases clipped from V and 5 bases from J, the junction kept 6 bases outside the gene matches. The CDR3 sequence: CASSTGQGAHYGYTF. DNA for the CDR3: TGTGCCAGTAGTACTGGACAGGGGGCGCATTATGGCTACACCTTC.

This chain joins TRBV6-1 and TRBJ1-2; D gene ambiguous. The CDR3 covers 15 residues. Germline V gene sequence: CDR1 MNHNS, CDR2 SASEGT. Trimming cost V 2 bases and J 8 bases, with 18 bases left between them. Written as DNA, the CDR3 is TGTGCCAGCAGTGAAATCCCTCCCTGGGGAGGAGGCTACACCTTC. Translating gives CASSEIPPWGGGYTF.

This chain uses TRBV27 with TRBJ2-1; no clear D gene. Germline CDR1 and CDR2: MNHEY and SMNVEV (reference sequence). There are 12 residues in the CDR3. Trimming took 5 bases from V and 15 from J, leaving 17 bases between them. CDR3 coding DNA: TGTGCCAGCAGTCATCTTGTGGGCCGCGTGTTCTTC. It specifies CASSHLVGRVFF.